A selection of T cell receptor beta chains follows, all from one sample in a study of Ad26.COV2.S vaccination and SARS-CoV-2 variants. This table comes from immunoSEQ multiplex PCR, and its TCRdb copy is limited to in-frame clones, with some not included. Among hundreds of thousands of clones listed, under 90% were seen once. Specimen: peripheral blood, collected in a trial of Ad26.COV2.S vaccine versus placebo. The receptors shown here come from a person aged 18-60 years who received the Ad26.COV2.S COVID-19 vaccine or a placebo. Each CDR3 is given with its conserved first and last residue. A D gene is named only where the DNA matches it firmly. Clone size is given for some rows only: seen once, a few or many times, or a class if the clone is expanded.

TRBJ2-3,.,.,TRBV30,TGTGCCTGGAGTGCGACTGAGATAGATACGCAGTATTTT,CAWSATEIDTQYF
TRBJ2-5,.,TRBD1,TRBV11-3,TGTGCCAGCAGCCTTGACAGGGGGGAGACCCAGTACTTC,CASSLDRGETQYF
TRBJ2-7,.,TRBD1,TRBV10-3,TGTGCCATCAGTGTGACAGGGTACGAGCAGTACTTC,CAISVTGYEQYF
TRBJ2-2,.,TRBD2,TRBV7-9,TGTGCCAGCAGCTTAATAGCGGGGACGGGGGAGCTGTTTTTT,CASSLIAGTGELFF
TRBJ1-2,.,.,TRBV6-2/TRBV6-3,TGTGCCAGCAGTTTGGGAGATAATGGCTACACCTTC,CASSLGDNGYTF
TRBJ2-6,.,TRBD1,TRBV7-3,TGTGCCAGCAGCTTAGGACAGGGGCCCCTCGGTGGGGCCAACGTCCTGACTTTC,CASSLGQGPLGGANVLTF
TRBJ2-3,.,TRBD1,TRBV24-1,TGTGCCACCAGTGAAGGGACAGGGGGCCGCACAGATACGCAGTATTTT,CATSEGTGGRTDTQYF
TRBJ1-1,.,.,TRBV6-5,TGTGCCAGCAGTTACTCGAGGGGTCTTGATGAAGCTTTCTTT,CASSYSRGLDEAFF
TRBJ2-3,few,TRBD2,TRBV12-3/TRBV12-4,TGTGCCAGCAGTTTTAGCGGGCAAGATACGCAGTATTTT,CASSFSGQDTQYF
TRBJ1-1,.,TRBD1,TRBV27,TGTGCCAGCAGTTTATGGAAGGGGGCGTTGAGGACTGAAGCTTTCTTT,CASSLWKGALRTEAFF
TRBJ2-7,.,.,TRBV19,TGTGCCAGTATGTCCCAGGGCGACTCCGGATACTACGAGCAGTACTTC,CASMSQGDSGYYEQYF
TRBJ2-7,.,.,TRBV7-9,TGTGCCAGCAGCTTAGACTACCACGAGCAGTACTTC,CASSLDYHEQYF
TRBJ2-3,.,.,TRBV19,TGTGCCAGTAGTACGGGCCCTAGGAGCACGCAGTATTTT,CASSTGPRSTQYF
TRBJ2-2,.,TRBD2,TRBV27,TGTGCCAGCAGTTTAGCGGGGGGCGCGGCCGGGGAGCTGTTTTTT,CASSLAGGAAGELFF
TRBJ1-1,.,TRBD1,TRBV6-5,TGTGCCAGCAGTTCTGACAGGGGCCCGTGGGAGGAAGCTTTCTTT,CASSSDRGPWEEAFF
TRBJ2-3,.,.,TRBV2,TGTGCCAGCAGTGAGGCCTCGGGCGGTTCCGAGGGGGATACGCAGTATTTT,CASSEASGGSEGDTQYF
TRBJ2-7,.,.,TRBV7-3,TGTGCCAGCAGCTTAATCGGTCCCTTAGCCTACGAGCAGTACTTC,CASSLIGPLAYEQYF
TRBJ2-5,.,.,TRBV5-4,TGTGCCAGCAGCTTGGCCGGGGAGACCCAGTACTTC,CASSLAGETQYF
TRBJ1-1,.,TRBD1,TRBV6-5,TGTGCCAGCAGCCGGGGCCCAGGGGGCACCACTGAAGCTTTCTTT,CASSRGPGGTTEAFF
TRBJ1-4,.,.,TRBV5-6,TGTGCCAGCAGCTCAGGAGACGGAAAACTGTTTTTT,CASSSGDGKLFF
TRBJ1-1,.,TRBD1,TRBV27,TGTGCCAGCAGTTATAGGACAGGGGACATGAACACTGAAGCTTTCTTT,CASSYRTGDMNTEAFF
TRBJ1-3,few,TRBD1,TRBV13,TGTGCCAGCAGCTCGGTGAGCGGACAGGGACTCTCTGGAAACACCATATATTTT,CASSSVSGQGLSGNTIYF
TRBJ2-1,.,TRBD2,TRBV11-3,TGTGCCAGCAGCTTAGATACTAGCGGGACTCACAATGAGCAGTTCTTC,CASSLDTSGTHNEQFF
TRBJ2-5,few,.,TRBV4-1,TGCGCCAGCAGCCAAGATAACTGGTCGGGGAGAGAGACCCAGTACTTC,CASSQDNWSGRETQYF
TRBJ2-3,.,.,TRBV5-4,TGTGCCAGCAGCCTCTGGACCCGACCTCCAGATACGCAGTATTTT,CASSLWTRPPDTQYF
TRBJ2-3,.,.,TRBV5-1,TGCGCCAGCAGCCCCGCGAGCGGAAGTCGGACAGATACGCAGTATTTT,CASSPASGSRTDTQYF
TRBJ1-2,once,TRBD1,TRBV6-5,TGTGCCAGCAACAGGGGAGAGGGTGGCTACACCTTC,CASNRGEGGYTF
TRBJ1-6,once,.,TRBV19,TGTGCCAGTAGTATAGTCACTCGCGGGGAGTCACCCCTCCACTTT,CASSIVTRGESPLHF
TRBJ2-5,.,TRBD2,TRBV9,TGTGCCAGCAGCCCGCGACTAGCGGCCTTAGAGACCCAGTACTTC,CASSPRLAALETQYF
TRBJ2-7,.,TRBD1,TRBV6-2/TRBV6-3,TGTGCCAGCAGTCGAACCGGGACAGTGGGCGAGCAGTACTTC,CASSRTGTVGEQYF
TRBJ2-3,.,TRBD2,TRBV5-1,TGCGCCAGCTCACGTATTAGCGGGTCTAGCACAGATACGCAGTATTTT,CASSRISGSSTDTQYF
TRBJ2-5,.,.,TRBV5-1,TGCGCCAGCAGCTTGAAGGGTGTAGGGGAGACCCAGTACTTC,CASSLKGVGETQYF
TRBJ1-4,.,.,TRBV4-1,TGCGCCAGCACCCAGGGTGCAACTAATGAAAAACTGTTTTTT,CASTQGATNEKLFF
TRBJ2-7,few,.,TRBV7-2,TGTGCCAGCAGCTTCTACTTAAACTCCTACGAGCAGTACTTC,CASSFYLNSYEQYF
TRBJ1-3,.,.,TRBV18,TGTGCCAGCTCACCACCGCTGGGTAACACCATATATTTT,CASSPPLGNTIYF
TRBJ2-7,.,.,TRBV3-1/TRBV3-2,TGTGCCAGCAGCCAATCCCGATCGGAGCAGTACTTC,CASSQSRSEQYF
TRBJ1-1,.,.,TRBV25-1,TGTGCCAGCAGTGAATTAGGGCAGGGCAACACTGAAGCTTTCTTT,CASSELGQGNTEAFF
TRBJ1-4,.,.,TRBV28,TGTGCCAGCAGTTTACCCCCCAACCGGGCAACTAATGAAAAACTGTTTTTT,CASSLPPNRATNEKLFF
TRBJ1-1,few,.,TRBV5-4,TGTGCCAGCAGCTTGATTGGCCTCAACACTGAAGCTTTCTTT,CASSLIGLNTEAFF
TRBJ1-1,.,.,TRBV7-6,TGTGCCAGCAGCCCCGAAGGAAGCTACACTGAAGCTTTCTTT,CASSPEGSYTEAFF